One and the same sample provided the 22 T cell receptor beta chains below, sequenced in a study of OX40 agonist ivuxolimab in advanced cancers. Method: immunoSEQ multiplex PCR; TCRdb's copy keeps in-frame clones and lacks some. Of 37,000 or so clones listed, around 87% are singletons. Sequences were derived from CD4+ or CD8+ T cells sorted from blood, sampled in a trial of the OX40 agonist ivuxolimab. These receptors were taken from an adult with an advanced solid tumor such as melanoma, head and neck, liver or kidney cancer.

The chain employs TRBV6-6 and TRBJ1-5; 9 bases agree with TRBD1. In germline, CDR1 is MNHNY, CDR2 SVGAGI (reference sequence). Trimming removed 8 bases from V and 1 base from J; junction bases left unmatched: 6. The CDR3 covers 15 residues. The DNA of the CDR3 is TGTGCCAGCCAACGGACAGGGGAGAGCAATCAGCCCCAGCATTTT. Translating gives CASQRTGESNQPQHF.

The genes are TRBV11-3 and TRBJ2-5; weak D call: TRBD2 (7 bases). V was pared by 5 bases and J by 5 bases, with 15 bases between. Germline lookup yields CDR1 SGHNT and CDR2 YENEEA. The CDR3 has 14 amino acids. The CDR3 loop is CASSETAGAETQYF. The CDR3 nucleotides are TGTGCCAGCAGCGAAACCGCGGGGGCGGAGACCCAGTACTTC.

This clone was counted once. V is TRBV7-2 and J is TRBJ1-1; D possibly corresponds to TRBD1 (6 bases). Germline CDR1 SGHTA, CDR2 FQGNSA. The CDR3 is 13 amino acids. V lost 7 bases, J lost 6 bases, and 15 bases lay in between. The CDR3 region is CASTPGGQPEAFF. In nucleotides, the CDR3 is TGTGCCAGCACTCCGGGCGGACAGCCTGAAGCTTTCTTT.

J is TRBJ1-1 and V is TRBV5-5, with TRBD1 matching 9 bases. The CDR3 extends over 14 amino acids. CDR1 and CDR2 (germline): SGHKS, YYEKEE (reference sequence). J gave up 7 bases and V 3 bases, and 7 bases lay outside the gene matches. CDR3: CASSYFRQGGEAFF. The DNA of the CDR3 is TGTGCCAGCAGCTATTTCCGACAGGGGGGTGAAGCTTTCTTT. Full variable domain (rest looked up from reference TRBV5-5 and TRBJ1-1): DAGVTQSPTHLIKTRGQQVTLRCSPISGHKSVSWYQQVLGQGPQFIFQYYEKEERGRGNFPDRFSARQFPNYSSELNVNALLLGDSALYLCASSYFRQGGEAFFGQGTRLTVV.

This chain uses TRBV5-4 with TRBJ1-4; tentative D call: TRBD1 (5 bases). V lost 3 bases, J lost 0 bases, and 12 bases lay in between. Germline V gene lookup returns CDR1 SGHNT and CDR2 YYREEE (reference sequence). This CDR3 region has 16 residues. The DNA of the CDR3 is TGTGCCAGCAGCTGGAGGGGTCCTGCAACTAATGAAAAACTGTTTTTT. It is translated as CASSWRGPATNEKLFF.

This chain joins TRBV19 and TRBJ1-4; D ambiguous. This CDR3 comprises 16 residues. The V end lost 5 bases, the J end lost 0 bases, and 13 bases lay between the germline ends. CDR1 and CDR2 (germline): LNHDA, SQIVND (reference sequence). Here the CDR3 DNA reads TGTGCCAGTAGTGCCCGCGGCCAAACAACTAATGAAAAACTGTTTTTT. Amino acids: CASSARGQTTNEKLFF.

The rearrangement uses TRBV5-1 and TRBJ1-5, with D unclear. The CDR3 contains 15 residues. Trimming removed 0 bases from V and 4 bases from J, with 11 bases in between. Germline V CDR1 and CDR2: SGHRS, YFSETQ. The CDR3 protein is CASSLAGQENQPQHF. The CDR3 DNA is TGCGCCAGCAGCTTGGCAGGCCAGGAGAATCAGCCCCAGCATTTT. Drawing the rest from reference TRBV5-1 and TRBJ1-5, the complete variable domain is KAGVTQTPRYLIKTRGQQVTLSCSPISGHRSVSWYQQTPGQGLQFLFEYFSETQRNKGNFPGRFSGRQFSNSRSEMNVSTLELGDSALYLCASSLAGQENQPQHFGDGTRLSIL.

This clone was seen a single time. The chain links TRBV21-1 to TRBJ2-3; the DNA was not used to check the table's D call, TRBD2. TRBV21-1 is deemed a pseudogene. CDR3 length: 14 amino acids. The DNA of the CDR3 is TGTGCCAGCAGGACTAGCGGGACCCCGGGGGGGCAGTATTTT. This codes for CASRTSGTPGGQYF.

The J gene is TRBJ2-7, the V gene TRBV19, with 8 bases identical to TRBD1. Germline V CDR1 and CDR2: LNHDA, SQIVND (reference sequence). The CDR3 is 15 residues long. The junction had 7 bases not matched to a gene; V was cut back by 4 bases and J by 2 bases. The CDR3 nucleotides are TGTGCCAGTAGTAGAAGACAGGGGCCCCCCTACGAGCAGTACTTC. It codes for CASSRRQGPPYEQYF.

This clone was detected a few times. CDR3 sequence (DNA): TGTGCCAGCCGCGCTGGGGCCAACGTCCTGACTTTC. Translated: CASRAGANVLTF. The rearrangement links TRBV14 to TRBJ2-6, with D hard to call. Germline V CDR1 and CDR2: SGHDN, FVKESK. The V gene lost 8 bases and the J gene lost 2 bases, with 4 bases spanning the gap. This CDR3 is 12 amino acids long. Using reference TRBV14 and TRBJ2-6 for the parts outside the CDR3, the full variable domain is EAGVTQFPSHSVIEKGQTVTLRCDPISGHDNLYWYRRVMGKEIKFLLHFVKESKQDESGMPNNRFLAERTGGTYSTLKVQPAELEDSGVYFCASRAGANVLTFGAGSRLTVL.

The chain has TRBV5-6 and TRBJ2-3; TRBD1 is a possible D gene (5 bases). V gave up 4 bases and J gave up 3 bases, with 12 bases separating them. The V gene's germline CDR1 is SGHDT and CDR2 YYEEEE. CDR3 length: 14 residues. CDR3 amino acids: CASSLYDRTDTQYF. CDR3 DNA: TGTGCCAGCAGCCTCTACGACAGAACAGATACGCAGTATTTT.

The CDR3 DNA reads TGTGCCAGCAGTTACTCGGGGGGTATGAACACTGAAGCTTTCTTT. Protein product: CASSYSGGMNTEAFF. J is TRBJ1-1 and V is TRBV6-5; maybe TRBD1 (5 bases). The V gene lost 0 bases and the J gene lost 0 bases, with 8 bases spanning the gap. Per germline, CDR1 MNHEY and CDR2 SVGAGI. The CDR3 is made up of 15 amino acids.

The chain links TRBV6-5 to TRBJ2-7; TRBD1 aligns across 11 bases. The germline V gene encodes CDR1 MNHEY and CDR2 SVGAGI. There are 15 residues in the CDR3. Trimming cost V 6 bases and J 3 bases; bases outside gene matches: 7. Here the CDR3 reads CASRNGGTGGYEQYF. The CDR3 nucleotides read TGTGCCAGCAGAAACGGCGGGACAGGGGGCTACGAGCAGTACTTC.

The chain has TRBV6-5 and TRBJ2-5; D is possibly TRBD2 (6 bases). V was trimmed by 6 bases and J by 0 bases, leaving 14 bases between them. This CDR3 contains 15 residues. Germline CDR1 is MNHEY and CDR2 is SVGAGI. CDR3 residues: CASSRDSWYQETQYF. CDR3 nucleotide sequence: TGTGCCAGCAGCCGGGACTCATGGTACCAAGAGACCCAGTACTTC.

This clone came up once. The CDR3 here is CASSPRFSERATDTQYF. For the CDR3, the DNA is TGTGCCAGCAGCCCCCGTTTCTCCGAACGGGCCACAGATACGCAGTATTTT. The J gene is TRBJ2-3, the V gene TRBV7-9; D gene uncertain. Trimming shortened V by 5 bases and J by 2 bases, and 20 bases separated the two germline ends. This CDR3 has 17 residues. The germline gives CDR1 SEHNR, CDR2 FQNEAQ (reference sequence).

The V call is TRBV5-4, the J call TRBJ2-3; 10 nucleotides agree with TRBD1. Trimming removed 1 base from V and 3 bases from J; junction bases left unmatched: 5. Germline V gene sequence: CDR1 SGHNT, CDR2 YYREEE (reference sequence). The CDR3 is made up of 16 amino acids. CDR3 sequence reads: CASSLTPGQGTDTQYF. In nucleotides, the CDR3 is TGTGCCAGCAGCTTGACCCCGGGACAGGGGACAGATACGCAGTATTTT. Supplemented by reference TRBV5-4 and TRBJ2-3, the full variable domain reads ETGVTQSPTHLIKTRGQQVTLRCSSQSGHNTVSWYQQALGQGPQFIFQYYREEENGRGNFPPRFSGLQFPNYSSELNVNALELDDSALYLCASSLTPGQGTDTQYFGPGTRLTVL.

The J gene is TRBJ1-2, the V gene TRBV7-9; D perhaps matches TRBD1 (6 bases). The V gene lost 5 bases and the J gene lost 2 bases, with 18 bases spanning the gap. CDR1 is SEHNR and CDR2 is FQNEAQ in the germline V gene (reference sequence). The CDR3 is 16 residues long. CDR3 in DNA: TGTGCCAGCAGCCAAGAAGGGGGAGGGAAGAACTATGGCTACACCTTC. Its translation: CASSQEGGGKNYGYTF.

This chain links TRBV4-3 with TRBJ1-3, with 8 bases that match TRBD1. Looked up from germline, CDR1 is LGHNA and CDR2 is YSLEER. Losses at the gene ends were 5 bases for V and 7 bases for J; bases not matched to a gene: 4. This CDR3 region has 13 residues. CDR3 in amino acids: CASSKDRANTIYF. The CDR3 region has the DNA TGCGCCAGCAGCAAGGACAGGGCGAACACCATATATTTT.

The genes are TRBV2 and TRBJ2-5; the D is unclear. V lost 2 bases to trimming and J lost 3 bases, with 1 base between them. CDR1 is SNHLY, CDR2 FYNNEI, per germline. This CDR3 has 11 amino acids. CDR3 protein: CASSEKETQYF. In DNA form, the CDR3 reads TGTGCCAGCAGTGAAAAAGAGACCCAGTACTTC. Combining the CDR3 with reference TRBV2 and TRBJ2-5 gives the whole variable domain EPEVTQTPSHQVTQMGQEVILRCVPISNHLYFYWYRQILGQKVEFLVSFYNNEISEKSEIFDDQFSVERPDGSNFTLKIRSTKLEDSAMYFCASSEKETQYFGPGTRLLVL.

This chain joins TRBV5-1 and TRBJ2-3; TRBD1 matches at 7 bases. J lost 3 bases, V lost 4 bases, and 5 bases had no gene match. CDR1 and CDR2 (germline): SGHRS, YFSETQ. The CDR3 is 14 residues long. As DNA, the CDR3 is TGCGCCAGCAGCACAGGGGATTTAACAGATACGCAGTATTTT. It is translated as CASSTGDLTDTQYF.

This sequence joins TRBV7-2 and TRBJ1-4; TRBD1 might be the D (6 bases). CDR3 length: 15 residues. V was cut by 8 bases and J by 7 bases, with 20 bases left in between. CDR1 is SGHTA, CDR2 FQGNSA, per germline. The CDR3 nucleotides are TGTGCCAGCTCCCCTGGCGGGGGGCGGGGTGAAAAACTGTTTTTT. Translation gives CASSPGGGRGEKLFF.

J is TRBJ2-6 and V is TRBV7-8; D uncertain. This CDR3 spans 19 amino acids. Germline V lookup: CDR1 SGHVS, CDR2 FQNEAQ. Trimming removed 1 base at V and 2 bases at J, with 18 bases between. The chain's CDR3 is CASSLEKGTTVTGANVLTF. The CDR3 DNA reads TGTGCCAGCAGCTTAGAGAAGGGCACCACAGTAACTGGGGCCAACGTCCTGACTTTC.